This TCR beta chain is drawn from a study of shared clonotypes between healthy human individuals. Whole-study context: With ages of 18 to 49, the donors were two women and a few men. Per donor, three plates held CD4 naive cells, three held CD4 memory, two held CD8 naive and one held CD8 memory.

Original processing notes: Without quality scores, immunoSEQ junctional reads could not be filtered like full-length reads. Sequencing used immunoSEQ multiplex PCR; TCRdb keeps in-frame clones, though not all of them. V and J calls and clone size come straight from that table; D and trimming were deduced from the DNA. Of 550,000 to 850,000 clones detected, roughly 70% appear once; the ten largest clones hold 1.5% to 2%. Germline CDR1 reads MNHEY; CDR2 reads SMNVEV (reference sequence). With V trimmed by 3 bases and J by 6 bases, 11 bases remained unmatched. This CDR3 comprises 16 residues. Division of CD4+ cells produced a CD45RA+ naive subset and a CD45RA-negative memory subset. This clone was picked up a small number of times.

This chain connects TRBV27 to TRBJ2-1; TRBD2 aligns across 7 bases. Sequencing was done on a sample of memory CD4+ T cells sorted from blood. Regarding subset: CD45RA-negative fraction. The origin of this receptor is a woman in her thirties in good health. The CDR3 is CASSFVWAGAGNEQFF. The CDR3 DNA is TGTGCCAGCAGTTTTGTTTGGGCGGGAGCAGGCAATGAGCAGTTCTTC.